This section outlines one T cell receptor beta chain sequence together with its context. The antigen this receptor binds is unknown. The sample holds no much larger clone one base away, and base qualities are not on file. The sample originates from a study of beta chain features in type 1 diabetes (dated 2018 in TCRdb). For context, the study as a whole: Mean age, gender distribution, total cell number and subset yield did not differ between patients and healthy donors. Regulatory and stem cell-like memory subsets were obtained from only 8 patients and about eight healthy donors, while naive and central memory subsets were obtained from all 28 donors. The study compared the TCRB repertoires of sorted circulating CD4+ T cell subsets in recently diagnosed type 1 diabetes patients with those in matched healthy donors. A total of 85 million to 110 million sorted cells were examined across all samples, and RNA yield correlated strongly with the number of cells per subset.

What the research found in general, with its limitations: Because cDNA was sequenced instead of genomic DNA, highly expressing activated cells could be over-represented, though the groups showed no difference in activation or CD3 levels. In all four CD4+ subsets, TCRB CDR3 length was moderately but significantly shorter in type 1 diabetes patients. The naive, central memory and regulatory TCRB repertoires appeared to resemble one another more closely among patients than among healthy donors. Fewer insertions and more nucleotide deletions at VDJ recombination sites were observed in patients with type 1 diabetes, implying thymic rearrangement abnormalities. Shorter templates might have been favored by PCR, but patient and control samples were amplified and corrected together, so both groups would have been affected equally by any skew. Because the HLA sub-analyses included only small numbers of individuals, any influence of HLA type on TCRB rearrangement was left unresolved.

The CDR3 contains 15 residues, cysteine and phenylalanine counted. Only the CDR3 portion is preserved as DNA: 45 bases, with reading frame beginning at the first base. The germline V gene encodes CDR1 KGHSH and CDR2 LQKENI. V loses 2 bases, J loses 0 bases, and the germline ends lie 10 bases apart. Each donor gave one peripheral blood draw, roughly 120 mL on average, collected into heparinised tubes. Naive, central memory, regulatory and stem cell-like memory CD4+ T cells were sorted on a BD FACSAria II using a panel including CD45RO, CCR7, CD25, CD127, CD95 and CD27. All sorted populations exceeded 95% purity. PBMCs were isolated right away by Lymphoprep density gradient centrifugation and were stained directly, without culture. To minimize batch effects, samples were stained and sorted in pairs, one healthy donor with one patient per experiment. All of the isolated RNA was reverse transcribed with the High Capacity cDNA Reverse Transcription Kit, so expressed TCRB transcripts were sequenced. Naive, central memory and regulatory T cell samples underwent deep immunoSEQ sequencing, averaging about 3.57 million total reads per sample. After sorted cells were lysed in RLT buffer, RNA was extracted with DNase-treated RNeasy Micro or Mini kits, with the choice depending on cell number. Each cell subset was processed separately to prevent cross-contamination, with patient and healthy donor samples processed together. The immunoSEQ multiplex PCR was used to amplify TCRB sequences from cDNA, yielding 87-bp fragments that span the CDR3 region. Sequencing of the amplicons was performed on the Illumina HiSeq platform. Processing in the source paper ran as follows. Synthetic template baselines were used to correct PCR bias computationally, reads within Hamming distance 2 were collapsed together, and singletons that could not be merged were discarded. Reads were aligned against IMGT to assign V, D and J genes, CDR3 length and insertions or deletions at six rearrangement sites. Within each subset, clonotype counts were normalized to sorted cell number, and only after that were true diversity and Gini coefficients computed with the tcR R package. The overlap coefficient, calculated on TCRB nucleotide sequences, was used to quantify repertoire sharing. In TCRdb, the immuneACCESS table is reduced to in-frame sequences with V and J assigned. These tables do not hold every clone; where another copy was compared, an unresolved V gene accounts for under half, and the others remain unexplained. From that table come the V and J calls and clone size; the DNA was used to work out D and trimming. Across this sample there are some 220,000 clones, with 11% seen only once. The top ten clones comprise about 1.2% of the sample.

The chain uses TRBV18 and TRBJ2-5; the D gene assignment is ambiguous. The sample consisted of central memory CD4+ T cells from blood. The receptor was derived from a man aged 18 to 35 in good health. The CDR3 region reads CASSPSARYQETQYF. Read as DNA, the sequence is TGTGCCAGCTCACCATCCGCGCGGTACCAAGAGACCCAGTACTTC.